What follows describes a single T cell receptor beta chain. The sample comes from a study of OX40 agonist ivuxolimab in advanced cancers. Overall study context: Given to patients was ivuxolimab, an agonistic anti-OX40 (CD134) antibody. Dose-escalation patients suffered from hepatocellular carcinoma, melanoma, renal cell or head and neck cancer. It was permissible to have had prior anti-PD-1, anti-PD-L1 or anti-CTLA-4 therapy, and approximately 38% had some.

Profiling relied on immunoSEQ multiplex PCR, and the TCRdb table lists in-frame clones only, not all of them. The data show some 77,000 clones, around nine tenths seen once. Exclusion of a patient followed from autoimmune disease history or systemic immunosuppression. Sequenced material: CD4+ or CD8+ T cells sorted from blood, taken in a trial of the OX40 agonist ivuxolimab. The sequence was collected from an adult with an advanced solid tumor such as melanoma, head and neck, liver or kidney cancer.

CDR3 residues: CASSFAGQAGREAFF. The CDR3 DNA follows: TGTGCCAGCAGTTTCGCCGGACAGGCTGGTAGGGAAGCTTTCTTT. The chain is built from TRBV6-5 and TRBJ1-1; 7 positions agree with TRBD1. From germline, CDR1 is MNHEY and CDR2 SVGAGI. J gave up 8 bases and V 4 bases, and 13 bases lay outside the gene matches. The CDR3 loop spans 15 amino acids.